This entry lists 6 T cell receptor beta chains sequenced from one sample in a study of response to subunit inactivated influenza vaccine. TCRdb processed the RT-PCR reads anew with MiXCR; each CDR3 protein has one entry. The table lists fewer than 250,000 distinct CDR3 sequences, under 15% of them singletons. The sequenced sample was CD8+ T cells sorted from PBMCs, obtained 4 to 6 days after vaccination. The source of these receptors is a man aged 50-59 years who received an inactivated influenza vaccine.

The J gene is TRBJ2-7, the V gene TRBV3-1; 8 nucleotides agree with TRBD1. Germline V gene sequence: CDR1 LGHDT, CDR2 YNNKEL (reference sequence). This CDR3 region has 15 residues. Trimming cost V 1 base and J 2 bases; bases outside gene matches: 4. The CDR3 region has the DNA TGTGCCAGCAGCCAAGCGATGGGACAGGCCTACGAGCAGTACTTC. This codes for CASSQAMGQAYEQYF.

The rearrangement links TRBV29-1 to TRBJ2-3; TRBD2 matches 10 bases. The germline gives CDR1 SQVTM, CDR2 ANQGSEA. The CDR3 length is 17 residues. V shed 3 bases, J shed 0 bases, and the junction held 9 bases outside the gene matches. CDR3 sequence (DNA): TGCAGCGTTGATAGCGGGAGGCTTCATTATAGCACAGATACGCAGTATTTT. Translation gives CSVDSGRLHYSTDTQYF.

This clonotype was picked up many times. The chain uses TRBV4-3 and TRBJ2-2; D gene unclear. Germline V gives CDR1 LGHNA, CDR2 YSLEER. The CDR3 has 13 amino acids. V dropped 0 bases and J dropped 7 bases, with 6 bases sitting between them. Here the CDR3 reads CASSQDFGGELFF. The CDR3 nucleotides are TGCGCCAGCAGCCAAGATTTCGGCGGGGAGCTGTTTTTT.

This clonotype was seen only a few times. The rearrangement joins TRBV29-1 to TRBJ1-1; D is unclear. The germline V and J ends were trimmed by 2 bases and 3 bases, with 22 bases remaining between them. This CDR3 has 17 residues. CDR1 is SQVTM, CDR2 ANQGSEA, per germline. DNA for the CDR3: TGCAGCGTTGAAAATTGGGTCACCCGGGGAGAGTACACTGAAGCTTTCTTT. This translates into CSVENWVTRGEYTEAFF.

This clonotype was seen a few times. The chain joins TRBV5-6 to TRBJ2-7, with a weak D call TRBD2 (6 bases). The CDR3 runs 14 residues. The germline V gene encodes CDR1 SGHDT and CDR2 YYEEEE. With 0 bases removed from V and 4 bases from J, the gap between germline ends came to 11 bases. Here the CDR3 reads CASSLGLVLYEQYF. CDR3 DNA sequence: TGTGCCAGCAGCTTGGGACTAGTCTTGTACGAGCAGTACTTC.

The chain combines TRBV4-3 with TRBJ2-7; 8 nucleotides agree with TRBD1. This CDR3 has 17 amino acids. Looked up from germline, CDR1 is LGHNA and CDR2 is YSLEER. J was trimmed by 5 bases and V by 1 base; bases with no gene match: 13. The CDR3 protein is CASSQAFARTGIDEQYF. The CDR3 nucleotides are TGCGCCAGCAGCCAAGCCTTCGCCAGGACAGGGATCGACGAGCAGTACTTC.